Listed below are T cell receptor beta chains from one sample, sequenced in a study of T cell repertoires in aging, cancer and after chemotherapy. TCRdb reprocessed the multiplex PCR reads with MiXCR, giving one entry per CDR3 protein. Of around 8,800 distinct CDR3 sequences listed, more than 20% are singletons. Sequenced sample: blood. Receptors were obtained from a human donor with a blood cancer. The donor label of this sample is uncertain. Each CDR3 is given with its conserved first and last residue. Fields, in order: D gene, V gene, CDR3 protein. D genes are given only for firm matches.

d_gene: -
v_gene: TRBV27
CDR3aa: CASSRTDIENFQYF

d_gene: TRBD2
v_gene: TRBV12-3/TRBV12-4
CDR3aa: CASSSLAGRAAYEQYF

d_gene: -
v_gene: TRBV30
CDR3aa: CAWKGEGFVTEAFF

d_gene: TRBD2
v_gene: TRBV6-1
CDR3aa: CASSEGGNLYEQYF

d_gene: -
v_gene: TRBV6-1
CDR3aa: CASRSTYGYTF

d_gene: TRBD1
v_gene: TRBV29-1
CDR3aa: CSVDEFTGTGQYF

d_gene: -
v_gene: TRBV6-6
CDR3aa: CASSYQGRSYGYTF

d_gene: -
v_gene: TRBV30
CDR3aa: CAWRLTGTYEQYF

d_gene: -
v_gene: TRBV4-1
CDR3aa: CASGHGLVARGGANVLTF

d_gene: -
v_gene: TRBV29-1
CDR3aa: CSTIHGGYEQYF

d_gene: -
v_gene: TRBV24-1
CDR3aa: CATSDPGLNTEAFF

d_gene: -
v_gene: TRBV29-1
CDR3aa: CSLRGVGQETQYF

d_gene: -
v_gene: TRBV13
CDR3aa: CASSLSEGGEQYF

d_gene: -
v_gene: TRBV12-3/TRBV12-4
CDR3aa: CASSRTSTNYGYTF

d_gene: -
v_gene: TRBV7-2
CDR3aa: CASNNPGPVLGYGYTF

d_gene: -
v_gene: TRBV19
CDR3aa: CASSAGTANNEQFF

d_gene: -
v_gene: TRBV5-6
CDR3aa: CASSLGGGWNSPLHF

d_gene: -
v_gene: TRBV12-3/TRBV12-4
CDR3aa: CASSAGVWDYGYTF

d_gene: -
v_gene: TRBV30
CDR3aa: CAWSVAGAGNQPQHF

d_gene: TRBD2
v_gene: TRBV30
CDR3aa: CAWSRLAHYNEQFF

d_gene: -
v_gene: TRBV6-1
CDR3aa: CASNWDPLQETQYF

d_gene: -
v_gene: TRBV27
CDR3aa: CASSSSSTTDTQYF

d_gene: -
v_gene: TRBV7-9
CDR3aa: CASRKGGSTDTQYF

d_gene: -
v_gene: TRBV29-1
CDR3aa: CSVEGPKYEQYF

d_gene: TRBD1
v_gene: TRBV12-3/TRBV12-4
CDR3aa: CASSLGTGAMEGLKPQHF

d_gene: -
v_gene: TRBV7-2
CDR3aa: CASSSRMQAFF

d_gene: TRBD2
v_gene: TRBV7-9
CDR3aa: CAGGHGSGRDTQYF

d_gene: -
v_gene: TRBV12-3/TRBV12-4
CDR3aa: CASWSGSSAGGYTF

d_gene: TRBD2
v_gene: TRBV15
CDR3aa: CATSRNLLAGGSTDTQYF

d_gene: -
v_gene: TRBV12-3/TRBV12-4
CDR3aa: CASSPSLPFYGYTF

d_gene: -
v_gene: TRBV5-4
CDR3aa: CASSLDHYEQYF

d_gene: -
v_gene: TRBV15
CDR3aa: CATSRDRRGTFYEQYF

d_gene: TRBD2
v_gene: TRBV27
CDR3aa: CASSQTGTSGTRRTDTQYF

d_gene: -
v_gene: TRBV27
CDR3aa: CASRPYSNQPQHF

d_gene: -
v_gene: TRBV27
CDR3aa: CASSLIWGWTEAFF

d_gene: TRBD1
v_gene: TRBV6-5
CDR3aa: CASSLETGDSPLHF

d_gene: -
v_gene: TRBV10-1
CDR3aa: CASSPVGQTNTGELFF

d_gene: -
v_gene: TRBV18
CDR3aa: CASSPDNQRQHF

d_gene: -
v_gene: TRBV6-2/TRBV6-3
CDR3aa: CASSFRGNSYEQYF

d_gene: TRBD1
v_gene: TRBV19
CDR3aa: CASSPRTGVRYGYTF

d_gene: -
v_gene: TRBV6-6
CDR3aa: CASSPSSYEQYF

d_gene: TRBD1
v_gene: TRBV30
CDR3aa: CAWSVRMISDRANYGYTF

d_gene: -
v_gene: TRBV11-3
CDR3aa: CASSLKDTEAFF

d_gene: -
v_gene: TRBV7-9
CDR3aa: CASSYSGQPQHF

d_gene: -
v_gene: TRBV6-5
CDR3aa: CASSYDSSSGNTIYF

d_gene: -
v_gene: TRBV5-1
CDR3aa: CASSFKRIQETQYF

d_gene: -
v_gene: TRBV12-3/TRBV12-4
CDR3aa: CASSLDVEAHCSGNTIYF

d_gene: -
v_gene: TRBV12-3/TRBV12-4
CDR3aa: CASSLGQTYEQYF

d_gene: -
v_gene: TRBV6-5
CDR3aa: CASRGTFNEQFF

d_gene: TRBD1
v_gene: TRBV7-9
CDR3aa: CASSLAQGYTEAFF

d_gene: TRBD1
v_gene: TRBV5-6
CDR3aa: CASSFGPGGQPQHF